This TCR beta chain is from a study of identical twins. Study-wide points: Whereas memory repertoires showed no such difference, abundant cord blood beta clonotypes carried fewer insertions. Diverse VJ usage suggested most zero-insertion clonotypes were not invariant T cells.

This clonotype was observed a handful of times. The antigen is undetermined. In TCRdb, the 5' RACE reads were re-called with MiXCR into one record per CDR3 protein. The data show fewer than 500,000 distinct CDR3 sequences, 24% seen once. The junction had 7 bases not matched to a gene; V was cut back by 4 bases and J by 3 bases. This CDR3 is 15 amino acids long. The germline V gene has CDR1 LGHNA and CDR2 YNFKEQ. The sample was also reused in another study, on T cells expressing NK-cell markers. That source reports: Sorted T-cell subsets CD3+CD56+NKG2C+, CD3+CD56+NKG2C- and CD3+CD56-NKG2C+ were TCR beta-sequenced. Evidence did not settle whether expanded NKG2C+ T cell clones targeted HCMV.

The sequenced material came from CD4+ T cells sorted from blood. The chain uses TRBV4-2 and TRBJ2-5, with TRBD2 matching 8 bases. The sequence was obtained from a woman younger than 35 in good health. Here the CDR3 reads CASSPTSGGEETQYF. The CDR3 DNA sequence: TGTGCCAGCAGCCCCACAAGCGGGGGCGAAGAGACCCAGTACTTC.